These 19 T cell receptor beta chains were all obtained from the same sample, sequenced in a study of shared clonotypes between healthy human individuals. Generated by immunoSEQ multiplex PCR, the TCRdb table keeps only in-frame clones and is missing some. The sample has around 300,000 clones; 87% are singletons. Sequenced: memory CD8+ T cells sorted from blood. Subset in this sample: CD45RO+ cells pooled with CCR7-negative TemRA cells. The receptor set was obtained from a man between 18 and 29 years old in good health.

CDR3 in amino acids: CASVQGFGTDTQYF. The CDR3 DNA reads TGTGCCAGCGTACAGGGATTTGGAACAGATACGCAGTATTTT. J is TRBJ2-3 and V is TRBV6-6, with D possibly being TRBD1 (6 bases). CDR1 MNHNY and CDR2 SVGAGI come from the germline V gene (reference sequence). Trimming pared 8 bases from V and 3 bases from J, leaving 15 bases between. The CDR3 covers 14 residues.

V is TRBV5-1 and J is TRBJ2-5, with a possible D match to TRBD1 (6 bases). This CDR3 comprises 18 residues. V lost 2 bases and J 3 bases, leaving 23 bases between the germline ends. From germline, CDR1 is SGHRS and CDR2 YFSETQ. CDR3 amino acids: CASSLIAPGTIFEETQYF. The CDR3 bases are TGCGCCAGCAGCTTAATTGCCCCTGGGACAATTTTTGAAGAGACCCAGTACTTC.

This chain links TRBV19 with TRBJ2-5, with unresolved D. V was trimmed by 2 bases and J by 2 bases, leaving 6 bases between them. CDR1 and CDR2 (germline): LNHDA, SQIVND (reference sequence). The CDR3 covers 13 residues. As DNA, the CDR3 is TGTGCCAGTAGTATAATAGGACAAGAGACCCAGTACTTC. Translation: CASSIIGQETQYF.

CDR3: CASSESGTGGSGNTIYF. CDR3 nucleotide sequence: TGTGCCAGCAGTGAATCCGGGACAGGGGGCTCGGGAAACACCATATATTTT. The chain links TRBV25-1 to TRBJ1-3; 12 bases agree with TRBD1. This CDR3 has 17 amino acids. The germline V gene has CDR1 MGHDK and CDR2 SYGVNS. V lost 1 base, J lost 4 bases, and 5 bases stayed unmatched.

The chain employs TRBV27 and TRBJ2-7, with 8 nucleotides matching TRBD1. The CDR3 consists of 15 residues. V lost 6 bases and J lost 3; bases outside the gene matches: 10. Germline CDR1 MNHEY, CDR2 SMNVEV (reference sequence). The CDR3 coding sequence is TGTGCCAGCAGCTCACACGACAGGGGCGTCTACGAGCAGTACTTC. Protein sequence: CASSSHDRGVYEQYF.

This chain connects TRBV10-3 to TRBJ2-6; TRBD1 is a possible D gene (5 bases). V dropped 7 bases and J dropped 0 bases, with 13 bases sitting between them. CDR3 length equals 16 residues. Germline CDR1 ENHRY, CDR2 SYGVKD. DNA of the CDR3: TGTGCCATCACTGACAGCCCACCCTCTGGGGCCAACGTCCTGACTTTC. Amino acids: CAITDSPPSGANVLTF.

The chain has TRBV7-9 and TRBJ1-1; no clear D. The CDR3 length is 13 residues. The V gene's germline CDR1 is SEHNR and CDR2 FQNEAQ (reference sequence). Trimming removed 1 base at V and 6 bases at J, with 9 bases between. The CDR3 DNA is TGTGCCAGCAGCTTAGGCCTGGCGGCTGAAGCTTTCTTT. Translating it yields CASSLGLAAEAFF.

Only one count was recorded for this clone. The chain employs TRBV5-4 and TRBJ1-1, with 8 positions matching TRBD1. Germline V gene sequence: CDR1 SGHNT, CDR2 YYREEE (reference sequence). Trimming cost V 1 base and J 3 bases; bases outside gene matches: 5. The length of the CDR3 is 15 residues. This CDR3 reads CASSLSWGQDTEAFF. Written as DNA, the CDR3 is TGTGCCAGCAGCTTGTCATGGGGACAGGACACTGAAGCTTTCTTT.

The CDR3 sequence: CASSFSTGYEQYF. The DNA of the CDR3 is TGCGCCAGCAGTTTTAGTACGGGCTACGAGCAGTACTTC. The chain uses TRBV10-1 and TRBJ2-7; D remains unclear. The CDR3 sequence is 13 residues long. Between the trimmed V and J ends, which lost 5 bases and 3 bases, there was a span of 11 bases. The germline CDR1 and CDR2 sequences are WNHNN and SYGVQD (reference sequence).

J is TRBJ1-4 and V is TRBV6-1; D unclear. Germline CDR1 MNHNS, CDR2 SASEGT. The CDR3 has 13 residues. V was trimmed by 1 base and J by 7 bases, leaving 7 bases between them. The CDR3 DNA sequence: TGTGCCAGCAGTGAAGTCGATGGTGAAAAACTGTTTTTT. Translated: CASSEVDGEKLFF.

The J gene is TRBJ2-7, the V gene TRBV4-3; D gene unclear. The CDR3 length is 14 residues. CDR1 is LGHNA, CDR2 YSLEER, per germline. Trimming pared 6 bases from V and 2 bases from J, leaving 14 bases between. CDR3 coding DNA: TGCGCCAGCAGTTTGGGGATTCTTGCCTACGAGCAGTACTTC. It yields the protein CASSLGILAYEQYF.

The chain links TRBV6-1 to TRBJ1-2, with D possibly TRBD1 on 5 matching bases. The germline CDR1 and CDR2 sequences are MNHNS and SASEGT. The CDR3 loop spans 15 amino acids. The V gene lost 2 bases and the J gene lost 4 bases, with 14 bases spanning the gap. The chain's CDR3 is CASSETQGVIYGYTF. The CDR3 nucleotides are TGTGCCAGCAGTGAAACCCAGGGTGTCATCTATGGCTACACCTTC.

Ten or more counts support this clone. The V call is TRBV9, the J call TRBJ2-3, with 9 positions matching TRBD2. Germline loops: CDR1 SGDLS, CDR2 YYNGEE. The CDR3 length is 16 residues. Losses at the gene ends were 4 bases for V and 4 bases for J; bases not matched to a gene: 10. The CDR3 coding sequence is TGTGCCAGCAGCCTTACTCCTAGCGGGGAGTCAGATACGCAGTATTTT. Amino acid sequence: CASSLTPSGESDTQYF. Filled out from reference TRBV9 and TRBJ2-3, the complete variable domain reads DSGVTQTPKHLITATGQRVTLRCSPRSGDLSVYWYQQSLDQGLQFLIQYYNGEERAKGNILERFSAQQFPDLHSELNLSSLELGDSALYFCASSLTPSGESDTQYFGPGTRLTVL.

This clone was counted between two and nine times. The chain has TRBV6-1 and TRBJ2-7; D unclear. This CDR3 is 14 amino acids long. The V gene's germline CDR1 is MNHNS and CDR2 SASEGT. Trimming took off 3 bases at V and 3 bases at J, with 12 bases between the two ends. In DNA, the CDR3 is TGTGCCAGCAGTGAGACCCTTGGGGACTACGAGCAGTACTTC. Translated, it gives CASSETLGDYEQYF.

The genes are TRBV27 and TRBJ1-2; D is unclear. From germline, CDR1 is MNHEY and CDR2 SMNVEV (reference sequence). Trimming stripped 5 bases from V and 5 bases from J, with 18 bases between. CDR3 size: 15 residues. The CDR3, as DNA: TGTGCCAGCAGTCCCCTTGGAAGGGAAGGGTATGGCTACACCTTC. The encoded protein is CASSPLGREGYGYTF.

This chain joins TRBV5-4 and TRBJ2-1; 10 nucleotides align to TRBD2. V dropped 3 bases and J dropped 3; count of bases not matched to a gene: 3. Germline V gives CDR1 SGHNT, CDR2 YYREEE (reference sequence). The CDR3 covers 15 residues. The chain's CDR3 is CASSSWTSGYNEQFF. CDR3 bases: TGTGCCAGCAGCTCATGGACTAGCGGCTACAATGAGCAGTTCTTC.

This rearrangement joins TRBV9 to TRBJ2-7, with a tentative D call TRBD2 (5 bases). This CDR3 is 14 amino acids long. V lost 2 bases, J lost 1 base, and 10 bases lay in between. The germline gives CDR1 SGDLS, CDR2 YYNGEE. DNA of the CDR3: TGTGCCAGCAGCGTGGAGGACGGTTCCTACGAGCAGTACTTC. This codes for CASSVEDGSYEQYF. Full variable domain (remainder filled in from reference TRBV9 and TRBJ2-7): DSGVTQTPKHLITATGQRVTLRCSPRSGDLSVYWYQQSLDQGLQFLIQYYNGEERAKGNILERFSAQQFPDLHSELNLSSLELGDSALYFCASSVEDGSYEQYFGPGTRLTVT.

The rearrangement links TRBV5-6 to TRBJ1-3, with no clear D. This CDR3 has 15 amino acids. V lost 2 bases and J lost 4, with 13 bases in between. The germline V gene encodes CDR1 SGHDT and CDR2 YYEEEE. CDR3 bases: TGTGCCAGCAGCTTTCGGACCGGAGACGGAAACACCATATATTTT. Translating it yields CASSFRTGDGNTIYF. The entire variable domain, with the rest obtained from reference TRBV5-6 and TRBJ1-3, is as follows: DAGVTQSPTHLIKTRGQQVTLRCSPKSGHDTVSWYQQALGQGPQFIFQYYEEEERQRGNFPDRFSGHQFPNYSSELNVNALLLGDSALYLCASSFRTGDGNTIYFGEGSWLTVV.

The chain couples TRBV10-1 to TRBJ2-2; D not resolved. In germline, CDR1 is WNHNN, CDR2 SYGVQD (reference sequence). The V and J ends lost 5 bases and 2 bases respectively, with 6 bases between them. This CDR3 spans 13 amino acids. CDR3 DNA: TGCGCCAGCAGTTTCCTTAACACCGGGGAGCTGTTTTTT. Protein product: CASSFLNTGELFF.